Following are 22 T cell receptor beta chains from one sample sequenced in a study of Ad26.COV2.S vaccination and SARS-CoV-2 variants. Noted treatment: around 19 received Ad26.COV2.S at low or high dose, single or two shots; about 5 received placebo; per-sample allocation not given. Specimens were obtained on day 63 following the first vaccine or placebo injection. Method: immunoSEQ multiplex PCR; TCRdb's copy keeps in-frame clones and lacks some. The sample has about 350,000 clones; roughly nine tenths are singletons. The sample consisted of peripheral blood, taken in a trial of Ad26.COV2.S vaccine versus placebo. These receptors originate from a person aged 18-65 years who received the Ad26.COV2.S COVID-19 vaccine or a placebo.

The rearrangement links TRBV7-8 to TRBJ2-1, with TRBD1 matching over 9 bases. V trimming: 3 bases; J trimming: 6 bases; junction bases outside the gene matches: 6. The CDR3 spans 15 residues. From germline, CDR1 is SGHVS and CDR2 FQNEAQ. CDR3 sequence reads: CASSFGQGPFNEQFF. CDR3 coding DNA: TGTGCCAGCAGCTTCGGACAGGGGCCCTTCAATGAGCAGTTCTTC.

The V and J genes are TRBV27 and TRBJ2-1; D gene ambiguous. Trimming left V 1 base short and J 4 bases short, with 8 bases between. The CDR3 has 14 amino acids. Germline lookup yields CDR1 MNHEY and CDR2 SMNVEV (reference sequence). In nucleotides, the CDR3 is TGTGCCAGCAGTTTATATGCCTCGTACAATGAGCAGTTCTTC. Protein sequence: CASSLYASYNEQFF.

This clone was recorded once. The chain is built from TRBV28 and TRBJ2-7; 9 nucleotides align to TRBD1. This CDR3 contains 13 residues. CDR1 is MDHEN, CDR2 SYDVKM, per germline. V lost 7 bases to trimming and J lost 6 bases; unmatched junction nucleotides: 7. CDR3 in amino acids: CASIGTGLFEQYF. In nucleotides, the CDR3 is TGTGCCAGCATAGGGACAGGGTTGTTCGAGCAGTACTTC.

This chain connects TRBV2 to TRBJ1-1, with a possible D match to TRBD1 (6 bases). The CDR3 is 14 residues long. Germline loops: CDR1 SNHLY, CDR2 FYNNEI. V shed 5 bases and J shed 4 bases, with 14 bases lying between them. This chain's CDR3 is CASSTDGRGTEAFF. The CDR3 DNA sequence: TGTGCCAGCAGTACCGACGGCAGGGGCACTGAAGCTTTCTTT.

The chain carries TRBV2 and TRBJ2-7; D is uncertain. V was clipped by 2 bases and J by 3 bases, with 11 bases between them. In germline, CDR1 is SNHLY, CDR2 FYNNEI. The CDR3 length is 14 residues. CDR3 protein: CASSELLVGYEQYF. The CDR3 DNA follows: TGTGCCAGCAGTGAATTGCTAGTCGGCTACGAGCAGTACTTC.

The rearrangement links TRBV29-1 to TRBJ1-1, with 8 bases fitting TRBD1. CDR1 is SQVTM, CDR2 ANQGSEA, per germline. The V and J ends lost 4 bases and 5 bases, in that order; junction bases with no gene match: 6. This CDR3 contains 13 residues. Here the CDR3 DNA reads TGCAGCGTTGGTACAGGGGGATGGACTGAAGCTTTCTTT. It codes for CSVGTGGWTEAFF.

Regarding this clone: In the same sample, other DNA sequences code for this CDR3. The chain couples TRBV6-4 to TRBJ2-3; TRBD2 aligns across 10 bases. The V and J ends lost 5 bases and 2 bases, in that order; junction bases with no gene match: 1. Germline CDR1 MRHNA, CDR2 SNTAGT. This CDR3 is 14 amino acids long. CDR3 sequence: CASSSGGATDTQYF. The CDR3 nucleotides are TGTGCCAGCAGTAGCGGGGGGGCCACAGATACGCAGTATTTT.

The V and J genes are TRBV6-2 or TRBV6-3 and TRBJ2-7, with 10 bases that match TRBD2. V dropped 5 bases and J dropped 3; count of bases not matched to a gene: 10. The CDR3 length is 16 residues. The germline V gene encodes CDR1 MNHEY and CDR2 SVGEGT. CDR3: CASSDAGLAGVYEQYF. The CDR3 DNA sequence: TGTGCCAGCAGTGACGCGGGGCTAGCGGGAGTCTACGAGCAGTACTTC.

This chain connects TRBV4-3 to TRBJ2-3; D might be TRBD2 (5 bases). Germline CDR1 LGHNA, CDR2 YSLEER. The CDR3 sequence is 16 residues long. V was pared by 0 bases and J by 3 bases, with 13 bases between. The CDR3 DNA reads as TGCGCCAGCAGCCAAGACCCCTGGGAGTTGACAGATACGCAGTATTTT. Its protein is CASSQDPWELTDTQYF.

This chain links TRBV4-3 with TRBJ1-2; no clear D gene. The CDR3 has 13 residues. Trimming cost V 1 base and J 2 bases, with 5 bases left between them. The germline V gene encodes CDR1 LGHNA and CDR2 YSLEER. The CDR3 bases are TGCGCCAGCAGCCAAGGGAGAAACTATGGCTACACCTTC. It codes for CASSQGRNYGYTF.

This chain links TRBV7-3 with TRBJ1-1; tentatively, D is TRBD1 (5 bases). V gave up 5 bases and J gave up 4 bases, with 17 bases separating them. The CDR3 is made up of 15 amino acids. CDR1 and CDR2 from the germline V gene are SGHTA and FQGTGA. CDR3 nucleotide sequence: TGTGCCAGCAGCCTCTCGGTGGGGGTTTCCACTGAAGCTTTCTTT. Translation gives CASSLSVGVSTEAFF.

The rearrangement joins TRBV30 to TRBJ1-1; no clear D. V gave up 5 bases and J gave up 8 bases, with 18 bases separating them. From germline, CDR1 is GTSNPN and CDR2 SVGIG (reference sequence). This CDR3 has 13 amino acids. The CDR3 DNA follows: TGTGCCTGGCCACCCGGGCCCTCGGGCGAAGCTTTCTTT. Protein: CAWPPGPSGEAFF.

The rearrangement joins TRBV5-4 to TRBJ2-7; 12 bases align to TRBD1. CDR3 size: 15 residues. In germline, CDR1 is SGHNT, CDR2 YYREEE (reference sequence). J lost 7 bases, V lost 4 bases, and 9 bases had no gene match. The CDR3 loop is CASSAMGQGAGEQYF. The CDR3 DNA is TGTGCCAGCAGCGCCATGGGACAGGGGGCAGGGGAGCAGTACTTC.

This chain connects TRBV5-6 to TRBJ1-1; D ambiguous. V was trimmed by 0 bases and J by 5 bases, leaving 8 bases between them. Germline CDR1 SGHDT, CDR2 YYEEEE. The CDR3 is 13 amino acids. The CDR3 sequence: CASSLVPGTEAFF. DNA of the CDR3: TGTGCCAGCAGCTTGGTACCGGGGACTGAAGCTTTCTTT.

The gene calls are TRBV15 and TRBJ2-3; D may be TRBD1 or TRBD2 (7 bases each). CDR1 and CDR2 (germline): LNHNV, YYDKDF (reference sequence). This CDR3 has 16 amino acids. V was cut by 4 bases and J by 6 bases, with 20 bases left in between. The CDR3 here is CATSNRQGPRGDTQYF. The CDR3 coding sequence is TGTGCCACCAGCAACCGACAGGGCCCGCGGGGGGATACGCAGTATTTT.

V usage is TRBV3-1 (or the pseudogene TRBV3-2) and J usage is TRBJ1-5; D is uncertain. CDR3 length: 15 residues. Trimming cost V 1 base and J 6 bases, with 13 bases left between them. Germline lookup yields CDR1 LGHDT and CDR2 YNNKEL (reference sequence). Here the CDR3 reads CASSQGLMLGQPQHF. For the CDR3, the DNA is TGTGCCAGCAGCCAAGGTCTAATGTTAGGTCAGCCCCAGCATTTT.

This sequence joins TRBV7-2 and TRBJ2-7; TRBD2 is a possible D gene (6 bases). There are 16 residues in the CDR3. Trimming removed 0 bases at V and 2 bases at J, with 14 bases between. Per the germline V gene, CDR1 is SGHTA and CDR2 is FQGNSA. CDR3 nucleotides: TGTGCCAGCAGCTTAGCCCCGGGAGCCAGTACCTACGAGCAGTACTTC. Its translation: CASSLAPGASTYEQYF.

The rearrangement uses TRBV5-1 and TRBJ1-4, with 7 bases identical to TRBD1. Germline CDR1 reads SGHRS; CDR2 reads YFSETQ. With V trimmed by 1 base and J by 11 bases, 8 bases remained unmatched. The CDR3 has 14 amino acids. The CDR3 loop reads CASSLSTGTQKLFF. The CDR3 DNA is TGCGCCAGCAGCTTGTCGACAGGGACTCAGAAACTGTTTTTT.

The chain couples TRBV28 to TRBJ1-2; 7 nucleotides line up with TRBD1. Germline V gene sequence: CDR1 MDHEN, CDR2 SYDVKM. V shed 5 bases, J shed 2 bases, and the junction held 17 bases outside the gene matches. The CDR3 contains 18 residues. CDR3 nucleotides: TGTGCCAGCAGTCCCAGACAGGGAGGTGGATATGACAACTATGGCTACACCTTC. The encoded protein is CASSPRQGGGYDNYGYTF.

This sequence joins TRBV5-6 and TRBJ2-7; 7 bases map to TRBD1. V lost 4 bases to trimming and J lost 2 bases; unmatched junction nucleotides: 12. The germline gives CDR1 SGHDT, CDR2 YYEEEE. The CDR3 totals 16 residues. CDR3: CASSPGGQPDTYEQYF. In DNA form, the CDR3 reads TGTGCCAGCAGCCCTGGGGGACAGCCAGACACCTACGAGCAGTACTTC.

This clone was detected once. This chain connects TRBV5-4 to TRBJ1-6; D uncertain. This CDR3 region has 17 residues. V lost 1 base, J lost 5 bases, and 16 bases lay in between. From germline, CDR1 is SGHNT and CDR2 YYREEE (reference sequence). This CDR3 reads CASSLNNFNFNNSPLHF. The CDR3 DNA reads as TGTGCCAGCAGCTTGAACAACTTTAATTTTAATAATTCACCCCTCCACTTT.

The rearrangement links TRBV30 to TRBJ1-1; D is ambiguous. CDR3 length: 11 residues. Germline V lookup: CDR1 GTSNPN, CDR2 SVGIG (reference sequence). Written as DNA, the CDR3 is TGTGCATCAAACGGTTTGGCTGAAGCTTTCTTT. It yields the protein CASNGLAEAFF.